The 9 T cell receptor beta chains in this list originate from one sample, sequenced in a study of molecular identifiers for immune sequencing clone quantification. Using its own MiXCR run on the PCR reads, TCRdb lists one record per CDR3 protein. The sample lists about 640,000 distinct CDR3 sequences, roughly 21% occurring once. Source material: naive CD8+ T cells from blood, with Jurkat cell RNA spiked in. Subset defined: FACS-sorted CD8+CD4-CCR7+CD45RA+ naive T cells. All receptors derive from a human donor in good health. Some libraries in this study had Jurkat cell RNA spiked in.

In this sample, this clonotype turned up many times. In nucleotides, the CDR3 is TGTGCCAGCAGTTTCTCAGCGGGAGGATTAGATACGCAGTATTTT. Translation gives CASSFSAGGLDTQYF. The chain carries TRBV27 and TRBJ2-3; 9 bases are a match to TRBD2. Germline trimming cut 3 bases from V and 5 bases from J; bases unmatched to any gene: 6. Germline V gene sequence: CDR1 MNHEY, CDR2 SMNVEV (reference sequence). The CDR3 has 15 amino acids.

A word on this clonotype: A read error may be the cause here, since a much bigger clone is one base away. The chain couples TRBV14 to TRBJ2-2; TRBD1 aligns across 7 bases. The CDR3 is made up of 18 amino acids. The germline gives CDR1 SGHDN, CDR2 FVKESK. V dropped 6 bases and J dropped 5; count of bases not matched to a gene: 18. The CDR3 here is CASRLETGTVIGTGELFF. Here the CDR3 DNA reads TGTGCCAGCAGGCTGGAGACCGGGACAGTTATAGGGACCGGGGAGCTGTTTTTT.

The rearrangement joins TRBV4-1 to TRBJ2-7; D call uncertain. This CDR3 is 14 amino acids long. The germline V gene has CDR1 MGHRA and CDR2 YSYEKL. Trimming took off 4 bases at V and 6 bases at J, with 16 bases between the two ends. This CDR3 is CASSPRAQWGEQYF. The CDR3 DNA follows: TGCGCCAGCAGCCCTCGGGCACAATGGGGCGAGCAGTACTTC.

As DNA, the CDR3 is TGTGCCAGCAGCCCACCGCGGGGGGAGGATACGCAGTATTTT. Amino acids: CASSPPRGEDTQYF. The J gene is TRBJ2-3, the V gene TRBV12-3 or TRBV12-4; 8 nucleotides agree with TRBD2. The CDR3 runs 14 residues. V lost 6 bases, J lost 6 bases, and 8 bases stayed unmatched.

Turning to this clonotype: A clone one base away is much larger, so this may be a read error. V and J are TRBV30 and TRBJ1-2; weak D call: TRBD1 (6 bases). V was pared by 3 bases and J by 4 bases, with 12 bases between. The CDR3 length is 13 residues. Germline V gives CDR1 GTSNPN, CDR2 SVGIG (reference sequence). The chain's CDR3 is CAWSPGTSYGYTF. The CDR3 coding sequence is TGTGCCTGGAGCCCCGGGACATCCTATGGCTACACCTTC.

This chain uses TRBV4-3 with TRBJ2-1; TRBD2 matches 11 bases. The CDR3 runs 18 residues. Looked up from germline, CDR1 is LGHNA and CDR2 is YSLEER. V lost 0 bases and J lost 5; bases outside the gene matches: 9. CDR3 in amino acids: CASSQDNILAGANNEQFF. Here the CDR3 DNA reads TGCGCCAGCAGCCAAGACAACATACTAGCGGGAGCAAACAATGAGCAGTTCTTC.

A remark on this clonotype: A read error may be the cause here, since a much bigger clone is one base away. The J gene is TRBJ2-3, the V gene TRBV9; 9 bases map to TRBD1. There are 16 residues in the CDR3. The germline V gene has CDR1 SGDLS and CDR2 YYNGEE. For the CDR3, the DNA is TGTGCCAGCGGCGTAGGGCTACAGGGGGCGACAGATACGCAGTATTTT. Amino acids: CASGVGLQGATDTQYF.

The chain is built from TRBV12-3 or TRBV12-4 and TRBJ2-1, with 15 nucleotides matching TRBD2. This CDR3 contains 15 residues. The V gene end was trimmed by 11 bases and the J gene end by 7 bases; junction bases not matched to a gene: 9. The CDR3: CASGLAGGPWNEQFF. CDR3 DNA: TGTGCCTCCGGACTAGCGGGAGGGCCTTGGAATGAGCAGTTCTTC.

V is TRBV20-1 and J is TRBJ1-5, with D perhaps matching TRBD1 (5 bases). V lost 5 bases, J lost 6 bases, and 17 bases lay in between. The germline V gene has CDR1 DFQATT and CDR2 SNEGSKA (reference sequence). The CDR3 is 14 residues long. As DNA, the CDR3 is TGCAGTGCTCCCCAGGGAGGGGCGGGTCAGCCCCAGCATTTT. It yields the protein CSAPQGGAGQPQHF.